The 7 T cell receptor beta chains reported below all come from one sample, sequenced in a study of T cells after yellow fever vaccination. TCRdb passed the 5' RACE reads through MiXCR, listing each CDR3 protein once. This table has nearly 550,000 distinct CDR3 sequences, 15% to 20% appearing once. The sequences come from PBMCs, collected 15 days after the yellow fever booster vaccination. Every receptor here comes from a man younger than 40 who received the YFV17D yellow fever vaccine.

The chain employs TRBV5-4 and TRBJ2-1, with 11 bases identical to TRBD2. CDR3 size: 14 residues. Per the germline V gene, CDR1 is SGHNT and CDR2 is YYREEE (reference sequence). Germline trimming cut 4 bases from V and 7 bases from J; bases unmatched to any gene: 4. The DNA of the CDR3 is TGTGCCAGCAGCCCACTAGCGGGAGCGAATGAGCAGTTCTTC. Its translation is CASSPLAGANEQFF.

There are a few counts of this clonotype. CDR3 DNA sequence: TGCGCCAGCAGCTTGGACGGGGAGTCCTACGAGCAGTACTTC. Translated: CASSLDGESYEQYF. The V gene is TRBV5-1, the J gene TRBJ2-7; D possibly corresponds to TRBD2 (5 bases). Per germline, CDR1 SGHRS and CDR2 YFSETQ. The germline V and J ends were trimmed by 0 bases and 1 base, with 8 bases remaining between them. The CDR3 is 14 amino acids.

The J gene is TRBJ1-4, the V gene TRBV18, with D possibly being TRBD1 (6 bases). The germline gives CDR1 KGHSH, CDR2 LQKENI. CDR3 length equals 14 residues. V lost 3 bases and J lost 2, with 7 bases in between. The CDR3 sequence is CASSPGGTNEKLFF. The CDR3 DNA sequence: TGTGCCAGCTCACCGGGGGGCACTAATGAAAAACTGTTTTTT.

This chain connects TRBV27 to TRBJ2-5; D remains ambiguous. The germline V and J ends were trimmed by 3 bases and 6 bases, with 11 bases remaining between them. The CDR3 spans 13 residues. Per the germline V gene, CDR1 is MNHEY and CDR2 is SMNVEV (reference sequence). CDR3 nucleotides: TGTGCCAGCAGTTTGACACTCACGAAGACCCAGTACTTC. This encodes CASSLTLTKTQYF.

The table lists this clonotype with a few counts. The rearrangement joins TRBV7-3 to TRBJ2-1, with 9 bases fitting TRBD2. The germline gives CDR1 SGHTA, CDR2 FQGTGA. Trimming removed 2 bases from V and 8 bases from J; junction bases left unmatched: 7. The CDR3 is 15 amino acids. In DNA, the CDR3 is TGTGCCAGCAGCTTATATTCTGCGGGAGGGCATGAGCAGTTCTTC. Its translation: CASSLYSAGGHEQFF. The whole variable domain, filled in from reference TRBV7-3 and TRBJ2-1, reads GAGVSQTPSNKVTEKGKYVELRCDPISGHTALYWYRQSLGQGPEFLIYFQGTGAADDSGLPNDRFFAVRPEGSVSTLKIQRTERGDSAVYLCASSLYSAGGHEQFFGPGTRLTVL.

This clonotype was counted only a few times. This chain links TRBV7-2 with TRBJ2-7; D possibly uses TRBD1 or TRBD2 (5 bases each). In germline, CDR1 is SGHTA, CDR2 FQGNSA. V shed 5 bases and J shed 6 bases, with 14 bases lying between them. The CDR3 is 13 amino acids. The CDR3 protein is CASSPGTAFEQYF. CDR3 DNA sequence: TGTGCCAGCAGCCCCGGGACGGCGTTCGAGCAGTACTTC.

This clonotype was recorded a few times. The chain links TRBV14 to TRBJ2-1; D gene ambiguous. The germline gives CDR1 SGHDN, CDR2 FVKESK. Trimming pared 2 bases from V and 7 bases from J, leaving 15 bases between. This CDR3 spans 15 amino acids. The CDR3 protein is CASSQRVTAANEQFF. The CDR3 DNA reads as TGTGCCAGCAGCCAACGAGTCACCGCGGCGAATGAGCAGTTCTTC.